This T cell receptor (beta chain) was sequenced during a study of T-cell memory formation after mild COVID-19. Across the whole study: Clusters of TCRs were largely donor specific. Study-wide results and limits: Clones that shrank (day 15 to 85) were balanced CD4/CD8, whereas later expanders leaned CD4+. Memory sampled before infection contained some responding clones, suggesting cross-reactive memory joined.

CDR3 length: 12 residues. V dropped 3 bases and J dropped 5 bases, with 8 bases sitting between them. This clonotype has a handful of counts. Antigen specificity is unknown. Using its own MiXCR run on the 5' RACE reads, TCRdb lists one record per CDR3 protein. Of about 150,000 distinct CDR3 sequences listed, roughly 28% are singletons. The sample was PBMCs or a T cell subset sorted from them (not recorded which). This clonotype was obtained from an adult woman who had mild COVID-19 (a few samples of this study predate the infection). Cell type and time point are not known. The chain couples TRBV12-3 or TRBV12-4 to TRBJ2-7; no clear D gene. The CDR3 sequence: CASSFLSNEQYF. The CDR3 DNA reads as TGTGCCAGCAGTTTTCTGAGCAACGAGCAGTACTTC.